This T cell receptor beta chain comes out of a study of blood T cell repertoires in COVID-19. Study in general: Italy, Spain and the United States were the sources of the convalescent and acute COVID-19 samples. T cells, B-cell-depleted T cells, or PBMCs supplied cDNA or gDNA.

V trimming: 4 bases; J trimming: 0 bases; junction bases outside the gene matches: 9. The germline V gene encodes CDR1 KGHDR and CDR2 SFDVKD. This CDR3 is 17 amino acids long. Original data processing: Estimation of nucleated cell counts was performed using reference gene primer amplification. This table comes from immunoSEQ multiplex PCR, and its TCRdb copy is limited to in-frame clones, with some not included. That table supplies the V and J calls and clone size; D and trimming were determined from the DNA. This sample yields 50,000 or so clones, of which 90% to 95% are seen a single time; roughly 9.7% belongs to the top ten.

The gene calls are TRBV24-1 and TRBJ2-7, with 9 positions matching TRBD2. This receptor was taken from a woman aged 80 or older with acute or convalescent COVID-19. The sequenced sample consisted of peripheral blood. The CDR3 sequence: CATSESPGLAHSYEQYF. CDR3 coding DNA: TGTGCCACCAGTGAATCACCGGGACTAGCCCACTCCTACGAGCAGTACTTC.